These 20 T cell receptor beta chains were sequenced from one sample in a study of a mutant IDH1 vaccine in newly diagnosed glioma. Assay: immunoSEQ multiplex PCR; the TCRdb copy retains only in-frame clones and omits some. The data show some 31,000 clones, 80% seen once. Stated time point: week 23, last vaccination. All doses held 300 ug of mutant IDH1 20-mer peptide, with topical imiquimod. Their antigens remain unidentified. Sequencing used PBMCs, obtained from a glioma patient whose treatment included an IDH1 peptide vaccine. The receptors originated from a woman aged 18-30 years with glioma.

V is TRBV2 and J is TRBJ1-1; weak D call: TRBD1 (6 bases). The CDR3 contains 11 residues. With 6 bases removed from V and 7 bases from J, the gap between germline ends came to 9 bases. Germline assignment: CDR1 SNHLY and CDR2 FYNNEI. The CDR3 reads CASRGQIEAFF. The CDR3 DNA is TGTGCCAGCAGAGGACAGATTGAAGCTTTCTTT.

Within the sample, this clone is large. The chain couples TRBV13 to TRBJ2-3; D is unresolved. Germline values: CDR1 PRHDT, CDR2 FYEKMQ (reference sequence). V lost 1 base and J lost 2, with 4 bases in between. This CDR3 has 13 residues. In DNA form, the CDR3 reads TGTGCCAGCAGCTTAGCTCCCACAGATACGCAGTATTTT. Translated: CASSLAPTDTQYF.

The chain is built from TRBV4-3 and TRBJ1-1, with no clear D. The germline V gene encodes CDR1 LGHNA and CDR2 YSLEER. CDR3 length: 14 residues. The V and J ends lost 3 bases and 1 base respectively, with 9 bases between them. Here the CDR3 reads CASSHDLGNTEAFF. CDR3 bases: TGCGCCAGCAGCCACGATCTCGGGAACACTGAAGCTTTCTTT.

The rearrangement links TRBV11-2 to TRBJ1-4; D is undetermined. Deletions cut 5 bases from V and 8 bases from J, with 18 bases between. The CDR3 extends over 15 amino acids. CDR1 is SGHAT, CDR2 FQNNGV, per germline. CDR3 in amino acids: CASSPRLGSNEKLFF. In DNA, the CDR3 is TGTGCCAGCAGCCCCCGACTGGGGTCGAACGAAAAACTGTTTTTT.

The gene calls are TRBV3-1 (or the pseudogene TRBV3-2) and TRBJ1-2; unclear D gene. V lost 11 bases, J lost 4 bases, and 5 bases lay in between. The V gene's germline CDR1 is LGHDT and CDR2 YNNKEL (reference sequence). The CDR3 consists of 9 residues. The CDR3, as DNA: TGTGCCGGAGGCTATGGCTACACCTTC. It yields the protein CAGGYGYTF.

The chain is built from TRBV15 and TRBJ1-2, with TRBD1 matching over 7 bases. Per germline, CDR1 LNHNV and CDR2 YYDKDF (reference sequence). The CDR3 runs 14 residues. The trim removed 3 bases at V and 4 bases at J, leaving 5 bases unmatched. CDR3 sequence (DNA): TGTGCCACCAGCAGCCCAGGGGGTCTCTATGGCTACACCTTC. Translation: CATSSPGGLYGYTF.

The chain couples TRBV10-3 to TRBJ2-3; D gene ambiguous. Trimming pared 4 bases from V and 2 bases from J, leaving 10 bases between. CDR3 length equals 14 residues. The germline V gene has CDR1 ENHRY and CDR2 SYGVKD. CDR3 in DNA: TGTGCCATCAGTGGGGCCACCACCACAGATACGCAGTATTTT. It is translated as CAISGATTTDTQYF.

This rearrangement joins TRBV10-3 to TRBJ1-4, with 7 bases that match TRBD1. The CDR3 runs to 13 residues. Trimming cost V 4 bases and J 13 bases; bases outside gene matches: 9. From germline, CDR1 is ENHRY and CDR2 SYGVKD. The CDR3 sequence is CAISVGQLNGLFF. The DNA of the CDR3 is TGTGCCATCAGTGTGGGACAGTTGAACGGACTGTTTTTT.

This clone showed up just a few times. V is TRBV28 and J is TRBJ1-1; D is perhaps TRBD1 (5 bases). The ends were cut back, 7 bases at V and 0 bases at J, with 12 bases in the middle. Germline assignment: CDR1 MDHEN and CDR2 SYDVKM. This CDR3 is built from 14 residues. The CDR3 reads CASKMGGMNTEAFF. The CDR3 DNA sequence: TGTGCCAGCAAAATGGGGGGTATGAACACTGAAGCTTTCTTT.

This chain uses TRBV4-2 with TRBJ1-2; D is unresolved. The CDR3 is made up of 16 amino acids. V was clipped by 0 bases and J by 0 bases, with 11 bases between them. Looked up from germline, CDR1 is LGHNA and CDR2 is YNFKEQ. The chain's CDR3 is CASSQDLGWTNYGYTF. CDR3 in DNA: TGTGCCAGCAGCCAAGATCTAGGGTGGACTAACTATGGCTACACCTTC.

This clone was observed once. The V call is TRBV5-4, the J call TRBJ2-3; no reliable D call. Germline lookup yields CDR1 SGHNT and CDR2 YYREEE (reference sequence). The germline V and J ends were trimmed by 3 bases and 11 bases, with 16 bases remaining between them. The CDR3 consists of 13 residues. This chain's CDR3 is CASSSERLGWQYF. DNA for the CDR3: TGTGCCAGCAGCTCCGAAAGGCTGGGATGGCAGTATTTT.

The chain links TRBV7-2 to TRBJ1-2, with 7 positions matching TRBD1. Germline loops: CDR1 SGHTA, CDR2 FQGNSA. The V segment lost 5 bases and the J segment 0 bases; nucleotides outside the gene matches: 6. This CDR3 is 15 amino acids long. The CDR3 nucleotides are TGTGCCAGCAGCCGAGCAGGACAGGCTAACTATGGCTACACCTTC. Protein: CASSRAGQANYGYTF.

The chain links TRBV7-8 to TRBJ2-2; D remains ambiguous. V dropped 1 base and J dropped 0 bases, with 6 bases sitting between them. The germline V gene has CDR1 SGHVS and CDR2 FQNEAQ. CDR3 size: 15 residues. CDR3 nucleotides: TGTGCCAGCAGCTTAGGAAGGGCGAACACCGGGGAGCTGTTTTTT. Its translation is CASSLGRANTGELFF.

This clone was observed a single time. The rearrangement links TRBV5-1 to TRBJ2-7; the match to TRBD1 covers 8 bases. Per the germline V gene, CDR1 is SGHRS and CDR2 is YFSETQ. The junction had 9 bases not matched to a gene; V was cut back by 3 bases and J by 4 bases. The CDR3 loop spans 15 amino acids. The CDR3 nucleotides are TGCGCCAGCAGCTCCGGACAGGGTGGGAAGTACGAGCAGTACTTC. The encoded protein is CASSSGQGGKYEQYF.

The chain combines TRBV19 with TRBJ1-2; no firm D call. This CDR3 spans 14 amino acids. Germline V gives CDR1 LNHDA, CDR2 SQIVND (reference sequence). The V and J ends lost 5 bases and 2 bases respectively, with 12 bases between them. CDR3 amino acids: CASSQSRRNYGYTF. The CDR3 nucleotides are TGTGCCAGTAGTCAATCCCGGCGAAACTATGGCTACACCTTC.

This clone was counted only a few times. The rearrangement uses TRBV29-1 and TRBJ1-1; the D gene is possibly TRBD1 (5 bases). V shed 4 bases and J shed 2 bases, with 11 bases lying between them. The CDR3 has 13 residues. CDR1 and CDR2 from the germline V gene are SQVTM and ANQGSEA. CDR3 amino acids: CSVGGADNTEAFF. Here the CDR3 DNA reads TGCAGCGTTGGCGGGGCGGACAACACTGAAGCTTTCTTT.

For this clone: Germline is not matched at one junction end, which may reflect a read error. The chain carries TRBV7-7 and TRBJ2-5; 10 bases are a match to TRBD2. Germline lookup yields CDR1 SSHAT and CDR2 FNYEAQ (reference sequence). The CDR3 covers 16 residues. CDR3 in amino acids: CASSSVAGGGEETQYF. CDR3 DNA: TGTGCTAGCAGCTCCGTAGCGGGAGGCGGGGAAGAGACCCAGTACTTC.

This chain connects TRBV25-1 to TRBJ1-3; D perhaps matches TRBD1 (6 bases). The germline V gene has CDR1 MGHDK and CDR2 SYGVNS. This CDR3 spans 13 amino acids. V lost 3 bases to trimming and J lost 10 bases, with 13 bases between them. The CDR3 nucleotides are TGTGCCAGCAGTGAGGGCGACAGGACAACCATATATTTT. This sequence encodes CASSEGDRTTIYF.

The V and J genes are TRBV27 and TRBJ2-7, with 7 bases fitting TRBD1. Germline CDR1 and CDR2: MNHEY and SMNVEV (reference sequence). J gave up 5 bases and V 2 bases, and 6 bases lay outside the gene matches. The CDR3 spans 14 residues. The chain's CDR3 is CASSLGKGGDEQYF. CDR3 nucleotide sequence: TGTGCCAGCAGTTTAGGGAAAGGGGGCGACGAGCAGTACTTC.

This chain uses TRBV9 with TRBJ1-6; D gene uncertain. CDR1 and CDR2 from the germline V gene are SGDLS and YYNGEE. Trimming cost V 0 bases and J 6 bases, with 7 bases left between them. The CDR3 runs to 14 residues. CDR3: CASSVGGSNSPLHF. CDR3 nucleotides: TGTGCCAGCAGCGTAGGAGGCAGTAATTCACCCCTCCACTTT.